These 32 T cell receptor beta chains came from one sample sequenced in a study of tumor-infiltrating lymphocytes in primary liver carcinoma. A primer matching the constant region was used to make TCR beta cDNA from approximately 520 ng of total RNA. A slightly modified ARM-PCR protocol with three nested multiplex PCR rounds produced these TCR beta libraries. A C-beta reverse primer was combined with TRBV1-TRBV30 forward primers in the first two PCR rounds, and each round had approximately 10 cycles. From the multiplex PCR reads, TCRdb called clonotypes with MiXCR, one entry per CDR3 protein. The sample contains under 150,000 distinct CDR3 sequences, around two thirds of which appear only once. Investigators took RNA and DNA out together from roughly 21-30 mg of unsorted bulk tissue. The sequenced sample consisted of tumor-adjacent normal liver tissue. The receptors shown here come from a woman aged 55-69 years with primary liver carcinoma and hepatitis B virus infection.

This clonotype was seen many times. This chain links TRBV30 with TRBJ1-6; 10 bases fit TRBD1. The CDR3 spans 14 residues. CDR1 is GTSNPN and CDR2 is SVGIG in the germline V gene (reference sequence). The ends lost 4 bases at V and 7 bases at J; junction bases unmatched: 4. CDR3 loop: CAWIQDRGNSPLHF. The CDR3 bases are TGTGCCTGGATACAGGACAGGGGGAATTCACCCCTCCACTTT.

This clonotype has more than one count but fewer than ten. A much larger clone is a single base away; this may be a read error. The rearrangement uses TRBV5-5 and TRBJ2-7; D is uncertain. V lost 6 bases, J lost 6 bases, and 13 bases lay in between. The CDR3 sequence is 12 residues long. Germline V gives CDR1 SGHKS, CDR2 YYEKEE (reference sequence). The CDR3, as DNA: TGTGCCAGCACCTGCGTTACGGGCGAGCAGTACTTC. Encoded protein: CASTCVTGEQYF.

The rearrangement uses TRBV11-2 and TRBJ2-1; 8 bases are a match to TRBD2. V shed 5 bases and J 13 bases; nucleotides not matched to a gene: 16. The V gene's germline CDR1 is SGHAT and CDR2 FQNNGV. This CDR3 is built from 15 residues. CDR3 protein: CASSRLASAYNKQFF. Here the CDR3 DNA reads TGTGCCAGCAGCCGACTAGCGTCGGCATACAATAAACAGTTCTTC.

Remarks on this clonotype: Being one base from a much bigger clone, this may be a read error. This CDR3 reads CVSGQGGRTYNEQFF. Here the CDR3 DNA reads TGTGTCAGCGGACAGGGAGGGAGGACCTACAATGAGCAGTTCTTC. The rearrangement links TRBV25-1 to TRBJ2-1; D might be TRBD1 (8 bases). Germline lookup yields CDR1 MGHDK and CDR2 SYGVNS. This CDR3 has 15 amino acids.

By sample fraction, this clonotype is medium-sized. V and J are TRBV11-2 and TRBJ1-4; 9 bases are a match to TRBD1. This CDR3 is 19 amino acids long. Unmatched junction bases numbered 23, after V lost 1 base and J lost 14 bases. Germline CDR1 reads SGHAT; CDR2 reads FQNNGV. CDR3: CASSLAGGQGSSVGLELFF. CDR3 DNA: TGTGCCAGCAGCTTAGCGGGAGGACAGGGGTCCTCGGTGGGCTTAGAGCTGTTTTTT.

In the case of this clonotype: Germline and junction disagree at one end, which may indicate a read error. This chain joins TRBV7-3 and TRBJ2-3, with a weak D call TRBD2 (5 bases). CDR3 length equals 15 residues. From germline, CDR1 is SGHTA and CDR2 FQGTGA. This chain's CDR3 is CASSSVGDGTDTQYF. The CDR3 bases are TGTGCAAGCAGTTCAGTGGGAGACGGCACAGATACGCAGTATTTT.

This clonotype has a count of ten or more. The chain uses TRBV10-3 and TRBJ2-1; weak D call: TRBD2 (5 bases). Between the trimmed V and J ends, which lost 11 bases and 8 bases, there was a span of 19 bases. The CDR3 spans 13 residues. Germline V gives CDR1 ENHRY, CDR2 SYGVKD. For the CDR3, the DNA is TGTGCCCCCCAACCTAGTAGGCGGGATGAGCAGTTCTTC. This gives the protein CAPQPSRRDEQFF.

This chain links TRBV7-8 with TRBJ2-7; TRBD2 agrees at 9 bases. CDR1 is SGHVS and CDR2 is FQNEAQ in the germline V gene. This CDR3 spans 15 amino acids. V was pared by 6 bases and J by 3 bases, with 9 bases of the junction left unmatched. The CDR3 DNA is TGTGCCAGCAGTATTAGCGGGAGCTCCGTCTACGAGCAGTACTTC. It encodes CASSISGSSVYEQYF.

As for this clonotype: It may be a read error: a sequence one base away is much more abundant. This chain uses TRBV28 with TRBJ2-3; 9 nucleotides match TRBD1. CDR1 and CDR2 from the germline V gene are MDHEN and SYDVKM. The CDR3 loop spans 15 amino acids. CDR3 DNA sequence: TGTACCAGCAGTTTGTGGGACAGGGGCACAGATACGCAGTATTTT. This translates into CTSSLWDRGTDTQYF.

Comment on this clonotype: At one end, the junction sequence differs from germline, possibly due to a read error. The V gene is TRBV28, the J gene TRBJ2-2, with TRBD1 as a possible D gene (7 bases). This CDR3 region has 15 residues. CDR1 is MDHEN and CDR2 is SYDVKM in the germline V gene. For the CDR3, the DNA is TGTGCCAGTAGCACCGGGACAGAGAACACCGGGGGGCTGTTTTTT. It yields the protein CASSTGTENTGGLFF. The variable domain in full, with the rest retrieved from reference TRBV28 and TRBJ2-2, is DVKVTQSSRYLVKRTGEKVFLECVQDMDHENMFWYRQDPGLGLRLIYFSYDVKMKEKGDIPEGYSVSREKKERFSLILESASTNQTSMYLCASSTGTENTGGLFFGEGSRLTVL.

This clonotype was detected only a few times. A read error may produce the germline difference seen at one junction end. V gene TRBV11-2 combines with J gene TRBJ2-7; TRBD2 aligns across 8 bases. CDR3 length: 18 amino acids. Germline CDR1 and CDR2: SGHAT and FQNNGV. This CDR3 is CASSLDWVSLAGPYEQCF. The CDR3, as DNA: TGTGCTAGCAGCTTAGATTGGGTCAGTCTAGCGGGTCCCTATGAGCAGTGCTTC.

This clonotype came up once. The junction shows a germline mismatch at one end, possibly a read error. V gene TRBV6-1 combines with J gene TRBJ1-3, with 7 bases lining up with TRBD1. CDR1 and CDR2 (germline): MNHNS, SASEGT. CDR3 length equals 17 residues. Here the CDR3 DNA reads TGTGTCAGCAGTGAATGGGCAGGGGACAGCACTGGAAACACCATATATTTT. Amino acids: CVSSEWAGDSTGNTIYF.

DNA of the CDR3: TGCAGCGTCCACCCGGCTAGTGGGACGTTCCGAAAGAGCGCGCAGTTCTTC. It specifies CSVHPASGTFRKSAQFF. The chain is built from TRBV29-1 and TRBJ2-1; either TRBD1 or TRBD2 may fit D (5 bases each). Germline V lookup: CDR1 SQVTM, CDR2 ANQGSEA. Deletions cut 6 bases from V and 12 bases from J, with 33 bases between. The CDR3 consists of 17 residues.

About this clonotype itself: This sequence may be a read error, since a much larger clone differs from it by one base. The CDR3 sequence: CGSSIGAFDNEQFF. The CDR3 DNA sequence: TGCGGCAGCAGCATAGGCGCATTCGACAATGAGCAGTTCTTC. This chain links TRBV5-1 with TRBJ2-1, with unresolved D. Germline V CDR1 and CDR2: SGHRS, YFSETQ. CDR3 length: 14 residues.

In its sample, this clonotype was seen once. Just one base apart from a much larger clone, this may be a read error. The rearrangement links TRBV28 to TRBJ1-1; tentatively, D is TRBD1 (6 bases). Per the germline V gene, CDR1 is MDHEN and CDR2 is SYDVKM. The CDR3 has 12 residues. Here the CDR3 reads CTSSLGGREAFF. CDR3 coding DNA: TGTACCAGCAGTTTAGGGGGGCGAGAAGCTTTCTTT.

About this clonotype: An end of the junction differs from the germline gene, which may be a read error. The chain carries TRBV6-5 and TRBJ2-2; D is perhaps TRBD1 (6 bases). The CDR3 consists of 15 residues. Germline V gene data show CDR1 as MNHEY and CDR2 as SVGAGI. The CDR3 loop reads CTSNKIPDSTGELFF. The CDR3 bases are TGTACCAGCAATAAAATTCCGGACAGCACCGGCGAGCTGTTTTTT.

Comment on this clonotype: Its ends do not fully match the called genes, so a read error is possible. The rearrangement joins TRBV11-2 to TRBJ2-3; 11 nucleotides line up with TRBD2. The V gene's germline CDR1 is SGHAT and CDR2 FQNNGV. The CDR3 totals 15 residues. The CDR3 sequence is CPSSHGLAGPDMQYF. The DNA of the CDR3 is TGTCCCAGCAGCCATGGACTAGCGGGCCCAGATATGCAGTATTTT.

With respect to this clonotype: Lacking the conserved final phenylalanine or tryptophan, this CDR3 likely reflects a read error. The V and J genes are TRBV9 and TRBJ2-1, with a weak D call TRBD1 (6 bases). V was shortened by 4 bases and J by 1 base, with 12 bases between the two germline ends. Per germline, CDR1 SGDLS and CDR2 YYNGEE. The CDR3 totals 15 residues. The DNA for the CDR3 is TGTGCCAGCAGCCCAGGGGCGCCATCCTACAATGAGCAGTTCCTC. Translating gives CASSPGAPSYNEQFL.

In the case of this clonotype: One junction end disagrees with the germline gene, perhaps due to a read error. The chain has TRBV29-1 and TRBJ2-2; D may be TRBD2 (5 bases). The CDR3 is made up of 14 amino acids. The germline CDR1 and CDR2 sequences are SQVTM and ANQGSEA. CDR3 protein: CSASTSLNTGKLFF. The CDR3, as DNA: TGTAGTGCCTCGACGTCCTTGAACACCGGGAAGCTGTTTTTT.

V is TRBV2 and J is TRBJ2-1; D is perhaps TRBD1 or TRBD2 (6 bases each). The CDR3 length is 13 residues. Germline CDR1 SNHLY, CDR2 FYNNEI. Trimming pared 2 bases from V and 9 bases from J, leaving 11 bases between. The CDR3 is CASSENGGTEQFF. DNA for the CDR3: TGTGCCAGCAGTGAAAACGGGGGCACTGAGCAGTTCTTC.

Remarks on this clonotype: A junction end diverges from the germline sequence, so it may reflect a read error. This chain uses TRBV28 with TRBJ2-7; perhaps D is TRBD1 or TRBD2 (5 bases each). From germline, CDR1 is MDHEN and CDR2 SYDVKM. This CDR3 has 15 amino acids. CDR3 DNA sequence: TGTGCCAGCAGTTCATCCGGGACCCGGGTCCACGAGCAGTGCTTC. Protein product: CASSSSGTRVHEQCF.

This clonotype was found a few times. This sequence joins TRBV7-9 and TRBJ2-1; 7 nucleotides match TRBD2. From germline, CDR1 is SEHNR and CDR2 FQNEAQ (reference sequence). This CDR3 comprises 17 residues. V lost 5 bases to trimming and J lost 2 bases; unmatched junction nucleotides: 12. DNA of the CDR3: TGTGCCAGCAGCCCAAGGGGTGGGGAGGGACCCTACAATGAGCAGTTCTTC. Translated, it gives CASSPRGGEGPYNEQFF.

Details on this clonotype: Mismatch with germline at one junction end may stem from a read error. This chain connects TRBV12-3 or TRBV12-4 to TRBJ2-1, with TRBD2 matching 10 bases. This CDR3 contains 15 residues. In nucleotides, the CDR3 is TGTCCCAGCAGCCCTAGCGGGAGTGTCTACTATGAGCAGTTCTTC. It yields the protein CPSSPSGSVYYEQFF.

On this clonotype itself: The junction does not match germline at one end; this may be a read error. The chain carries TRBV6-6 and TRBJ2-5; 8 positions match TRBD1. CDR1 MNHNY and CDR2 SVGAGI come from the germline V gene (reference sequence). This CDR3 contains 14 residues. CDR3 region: CASSDRQGRETQHF. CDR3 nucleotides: TGTGCCAGCAGCGACCGACAGGGGCGAGAGACCCAGCACTTC.

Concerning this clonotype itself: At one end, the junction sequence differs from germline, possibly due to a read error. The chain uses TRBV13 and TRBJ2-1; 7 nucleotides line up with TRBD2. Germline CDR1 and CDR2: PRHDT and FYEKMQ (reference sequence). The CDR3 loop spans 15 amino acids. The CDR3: CVSSLGASGNNEQFF. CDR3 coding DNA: TGTGTCAGCAGCTTAGGTGCTAGCGGAAACAATGAGCAGTTCTTC. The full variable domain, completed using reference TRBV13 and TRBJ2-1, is AAGVIQSPRHLIKEKRETATLKCYPIPRHDTVYWYQQGPGQDPQFLISFYEKMQSDKGSIPDRFSAQQFSDYHSELNMSSLELGDSALYFCVSSLGASGNNEQFFGPGTRLTVL.

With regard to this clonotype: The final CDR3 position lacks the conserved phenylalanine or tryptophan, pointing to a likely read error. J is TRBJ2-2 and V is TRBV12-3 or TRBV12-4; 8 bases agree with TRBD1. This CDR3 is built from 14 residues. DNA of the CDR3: TGCGCCAGCAGTAGGACAGGGATCGACGGGGAACTGTTTTAT. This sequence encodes CASSRTGIDGELFY.

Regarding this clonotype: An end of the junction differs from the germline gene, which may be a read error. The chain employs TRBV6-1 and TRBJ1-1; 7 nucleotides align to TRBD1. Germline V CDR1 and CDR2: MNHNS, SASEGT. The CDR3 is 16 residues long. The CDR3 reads CTSSEGTGDSPAEAFF. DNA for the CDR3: TGTACCAGCAGTGAGGGCACAGGGGATTCTCCCGCTGAAGCCTTCTTT.

CDR3 protein: CASSPAGQNQPQHF. CDR3 DNA sequence: TGTGCCAGCTCACCGGCAGGGCAAAATCAGCCCCAGCATTTT. The rearrangement joins TRBV18 to TRBJ1-5; D might be TRBD1 (5 bases). Germline CDR1 and CDR2: KGHSH and LQKENI. This CDR3 contains 14 residues. V lost 3 bases and J 4 bases, leaving 10 bases between the germline ends.

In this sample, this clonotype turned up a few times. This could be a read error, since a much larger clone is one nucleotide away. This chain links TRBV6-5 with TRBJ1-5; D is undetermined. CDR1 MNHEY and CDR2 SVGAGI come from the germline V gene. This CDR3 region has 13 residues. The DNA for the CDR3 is TGTGTCAGCAGAGAAGGTAGCAATCAGCCCCAGCATTTT. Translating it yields CVSREGSNQPQHF.

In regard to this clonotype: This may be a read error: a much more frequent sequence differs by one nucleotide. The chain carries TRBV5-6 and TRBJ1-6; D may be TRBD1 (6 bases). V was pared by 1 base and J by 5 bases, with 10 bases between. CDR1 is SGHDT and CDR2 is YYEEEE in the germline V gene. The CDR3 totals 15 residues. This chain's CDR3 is CASSLWTDDNSPLHF. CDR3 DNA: TGTGCCAGCAGCTTGTGGACAGACGATAATTCACCCCTCCACTTT.

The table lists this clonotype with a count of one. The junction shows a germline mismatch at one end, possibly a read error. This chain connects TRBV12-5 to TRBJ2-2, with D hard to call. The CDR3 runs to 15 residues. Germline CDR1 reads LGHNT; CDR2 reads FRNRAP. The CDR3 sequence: CASGSLTANTRELFF. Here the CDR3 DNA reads TGTGCTAGTGGTTCCCTAACAGCTAACACCCGGGAGCTGTTTTTT.

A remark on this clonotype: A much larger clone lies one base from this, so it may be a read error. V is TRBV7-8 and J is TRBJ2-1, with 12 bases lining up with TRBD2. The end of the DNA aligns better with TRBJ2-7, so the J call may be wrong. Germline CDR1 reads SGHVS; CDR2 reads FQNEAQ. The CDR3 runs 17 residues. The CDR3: CASSKNGRLAGDREQYF. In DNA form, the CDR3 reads TGTGCCAGCAGCAAAAACGGTAGACTAGCGGGAGATCGCGAGCAGTACTTC.